The source of this T cell receptor (beta chain) is a study of early T cells in non-severe SARS-CoV-2 infection. Study-wide background: Chains were not paired, and sequencing was done on bulk RNA from unsorted whole blood. Overall study results and limits: CD4 and private specificities were missed by VDJdb matching, which favored anti-spike CD8 responses.

The V gene lost 5 bases and the J gene lost 6 bases, with 11 bases spanning the gap. The CDR3 is made up of 13 amino acids. The germline gives CDR1 SGHVS, CDR2 FNYEAQ. Individual cDNA molecules carried attached unique molecular identifiers. A single record per CDR3 protein comes from TCRdb applying MiXCR to the 5' RACE reads. The data show 23,000 or so distinct CDR3 sequences, about 5.6% seen once. Notes on this clonotype: No antigen is known for it.

The sequenced sample was whole blood. The receptor was derived from an adult who was a healthcare worker with PCR-confirmed SARS-CoV-2 infection or an uninfected control (not recorded which). The chain combines TRBV7-6 with TRBJ1-5; a weak D match, TRBD1 (6 bases). In DNA, the CDR3 is TGTGCCAGCAGCGAGGGGGGAGTTCAGCCCCAGCATTTT. Translating gives CASSEGGVQPQHF.